Shown below are 5 T cell receptor beta chains from a single sample sequenced in a study of neoadjuvant nivolumab and ipilimumab in lung cancer. Some clones are missing from TCRdb's copy, which holds only in-frame ones; the method was immunoSEQ multiplex PCR. The sample shows some 25,000 clones, about 78% of them seen only once. The material was tumor tissue, obtained after neoadjuvant nivolumab, alone or with ipilimumab, at or shortly before surgery. The receptors stem from an adult with non-small cell lung cancer.

The chain uses TRBV7-9 and TRBJ1-6; D remains unclear. The CDR3 contains 12 residues. Trimming left V 4 bases short and J 13 bases short, with 11 bases between. Germline-derived CDR1 and CDR2 are SEHNR and FQNEAQ (reference sequence). Here the CDR3 DNA reads TGTGCCAGCAGCTCCGCGGGCGGCCCCCTCCACTTT. Amino acids: CASSSAGGPLHF.

This clone has only a few counts. The genes are TRBV6-6 and TRBJ1-2; maybe TRBD1 (5 bases). Germline values: CDR1 MNHNY, CDR2 SVGAGI (reference sequence). The CDR3 is 16 residues long. The V and J ends lost 2 bases and 3 bases respectively, with 16 bases between them. CDR3 nucleotides: TGTGCCAGCAGTTACCCATCCAGGGCTACTCACTATGGCTACACCTTC. Protein product: CASSYPSRATHYGYTF.

The V and J genes are TRBV5-6 and TRBJ2-7; TRBD1 might be the D (5 bases). V lost 2 bases to trimming and J lost 0 bases, with 9 bases between them. The CDR3 has 14 residues. The germline V gene encodes CDR1 SGHDT and CDR2 YYEEEE. The DNA for the CDR3 is TGTGCCAGCAGCTTTTCGACAGCCTCCTACGAGCAGTACTTC. As protein: CASSFSTASYEQYF. The full variable domain, in which reference TRBV5-6 and TRBJ2-7 provide the parts outside the CDR3, is DAGVTQSPTHLIKTRGQQVTLRCSPKSGHDTVSWYQQALGQGPQFIFQYYEEEERQRGNFPDRFSGHQFPNYSSELNVNALLLGDSALYLCASSFSTASYEQYFGPGTRLTVT.

The V and J genes are TRBV6-1 and TRBJ1-1; possibly TRBD1 for D (5 bases). The germline V and J ends were trimmed by 4 bases and 1 base, with 16 bases remaining between them. CDR1 is MNHNS and CDR2 is SASEGT in the germline V gene. CDR3 length: 16 residues. This CDR3 is CASSGSLTQGNTEAFF. The CDR3 DNA follows: TGTGCCAGCAGTGGTTCCCTGACTCAGGGGAACACTGAAGCTTTCTTT.

This clone was counted only a few times. V gene TRBV5-1 combines with J gene TRBJ2-1; D call uncertain. CDR3 length: 15 residues. V was pared by 1 base and J by 0 bases, with 8 bases between. The germline V gene encodes CDR1 SGHRS and CDR2 YFSETQ. The CDR3 nucleotides are TGCGCCAGCAGCTTGAAGTTGAGCTCCTACAATGAGCAGTTCTTC. This gives the protein CASSLKLSSYNEQFF.